This is a list of T cell receptor beta chains from one sample in a study of beta chain features in type 1 diabetes. Repertoires were generated with immunoSEQ multiplex PCR, while TCRdb's copy carries only in-frame clones and drops some. The table lists 300,000 to 450,000 clones, about 18% of them singletons. The source material was naive CD4+ T cells from blood. These receptors were collected from a woman between 18 and 29 years old in good health. Each CDR3 is given with its conserved first and last residue. D genes are given only for firm matches. The size of a clone is reported for some rows only, either as once, few or many, or as a class for expanded clones.

TRBJ2-7,few,TRBV29-1,NA,CSVEEEVASVGEQYF,TGCAGCGTTGAAGAGGAGGTAGCCTCGGTGGGCGAGCAGTACTTC
TRBJ2-2,few,TRBV5-1,TRBD1,CASSLSLGQGAGELFF,TGCGCCAGCAGCTTGTCTTTGGGACAGGGGGCCGGGGAGCTGTTTTTT
TRBJ2-4,NA,TRBV20-1,NA,CSAWGDIQYF,TGCAGTGCTTGGGGGGACATTCAGTACTTC
TRBJ2-3,NA,TRBV27,TRBD1,CASSSGTATDTQYF,TGTGCCAGCAGTTCAGGGACAGCCACAGATACGCAGTATTTT
TRBJ1-1,few,TRBV5-1,NA,CASSPKGWTEAFF,TGCGCCAGCAGCCCTAAGGGGTGGACTGAAGCTTTCTTT
TRBJ2-5,few,TRBV5-1,NA,CASSLDRETQYF,TGCGCCAGCAGCTTGGACAGAGAGACCCAGTACTTC
TRBJ2-2,few,TRBV4-2,NA,CASTVGGGRGELFF,TGTGCCAGCACGGTTGGAGGTGGTAGGGGGGAGCTGTTTTTT
TRBJ2-3,few,TRBV4-1,TRBD2,CASSQGLAGHRGTDTQYF,TGCGCCAGCAGCCAAGGACTAGCGGGGCACAGGGGCACAGATACGCAGTATTTT
TRBJ2-5,NA,TRBV9,NA,CASSVKDSQETQYF,TGTGCCAGCAGCGTAAAGGACAGCCAAGAGACCCAGTACTTC
TRBJ1-1,few,TRBV29-1,NA,CSVAPGTEAFF,TGCAGCGTAGCCCCGGGGACTGAAGCTTTCTTT
TRBJ2-3,few,TRBV23-1,TRBD2,CARALGLAGGLSTDTQYF,TGCGCCAGGGCCCTCGGACTAGCGGGGGGCCTAAGCACAGATACGCAGTATTTT
TRBJ2-3,few,TRBV7-2,NA,CASSFPRPDTQYF,TGTGCCAGCAGCTTCCCGAGGCCAGATACGCAGTATTTT
TRBJ1-1,NA,TRBV19,NA,CASTGGGPEAFF,TGTGCCAGTACCGGCGGGGGACCCGAAGCTTTCTTT
TRBJ2-2,NA,TRBV5-1,TRBD2,CASSSGLADTGELFF,TGCGCCAGCAGCTCAGGACTAGCCGACACCGGGGAGCTGTTTTTT
TRBJ1-5,NA,TRBV7-2,NA,CASREQRNQPQHF,TGTGCCAGCCGGGAACAACGCAATCAGCCCCAGCATTTT
TRBJ1-1,few,TRBV2,NA,CASSPPVNTEAFF,TGTGCCAGCAGCCCCCCAGTGAACACTGAAGCTTTCTTT
TRBJ1-2,NA,TRBV5-8,NA,CASSLGGANYGYTF,TGTGCCAGCAGCTTGGGCGGAGCTAACTATGGCTACACCTTC
TRBJ1-5,NA,TRBV18,NA,CASSPGGNQPQHF,TGTGCCAGCTCACCGGGAGGAAATCAGCCCCAGCATTTT
TRBJ2-1,few,TRBV5-1,NA,CASSPASTVEQFF,TGCGCCAGCAGCCCCGCCTCGACAGTGGAGCAGTTCTTC
TRBJ2-7,NA,TRBV7-9,TRBD1,CASSFGQGLAYEQYF,TGTGCCAGCAGCTTCGGACAGGGATTGGCCTACGAGCAGTACTTC
TRBJ2-6,once,TRBV19,NA,CASSRSPGHAAGANVLTF,TGTGCCAGTAGTAGGTCCCCGGGACACGCAGCAGGGGCCAACGTCCTGACTTTC
TRBJ1-5,NA,TRBV6-1,NA,CASSEMGRRVFNQPQHF,TGTGCCAGCAGTGAAATGGGTCGACGGGTCTTTAATCAGCCCCAGCATTTT
TRBJ2-6,few,TRBV6-6,NA,CASTGPSGANVLTF,TGTGCCAGCACTGGCCCCTCTGGGGCCAACGTCCTGACTTTC
TRBJ2-3,NA,TRBV9,TRBD2,CASSVTSGISTDTQYF,TGTGCCAGCAGCGTGACTAGCGGGATTAGCACAGATACGCAGTATTTT
TRBJ1-3,few,TRBV7-6,TRBD1,CASSLYRGLGNTIYF,TGTGCCAGCAGCCTGTACAGGGGCTTAGGAAACACCATATATTTT
TRBJ2-3,NA,TRBV18,TRBD1,CASSPNRGQDTQYF,TGTGCCAGCTCACCAAACAGGGGGCAAGATACGCAGTATTTT
TRBJ1-2,few,TRBV11-2,TRBD1,CASSRDSSYGYTF,TGTGCCAGCAGCCGGGACAGCAGCTATGGCTACACCTTC
TRBJ1-2,few,TRBV11-2,TRBD1,CASSDGQGVMTSYGYTF,TGTGCCAGCAGCGACGGACAGGGGGTAATGACCTCTTATGGCTACACCTTC
TRBJ2-3,few,TRBV5-4,NA,CASRPQGITDTQYF,TGTGCCAGCAGACCACAGGGCATCACAGATACGCAGTATTTT
TRBJ2-7,NA,TRBV18,TRBD2,CASSPLPGTSGEGEQYF,TGTGCCAGCTCACCCCTGCCTGGCACTAGCGGGGAGGGCGAGCAGTACTTC
TRBJ1-5,NA,TRBV30,NA,CAWSVLESNQPQHF,TGTGCCTGGAGTGTACTGGAGAGCAATCAGCCCCAGCATTTT
TRBJ1-1,NA,TRBV30,TRBD1,CAWNRGRTEAFF,TGTGCCTGGAACAGGGGGCGAACTGAAGCTTTCTTT
TRBJ2-5,many,TRBV14,TRBD2,CASSQPGLAGAETQYF,TGTGCCAGCAGCCAGCCGGGACTAGCGGGAGCAGAGACCCAGTACTTC
TRBJ2-7,NA,TRBV5-6,TRBD2,CASSGMAGAVEQYF,TGTGCCAGCAGCGGGATGGCGGGAGCAGTAGAGCAGTACTTC
TRBJ2-5,NA,TRBV7-9,TRBD2,CASSLTGTSGSGETQYF,TGTGCCAGCAGCTTAACCGGGACTAGCGGTTCCGGAGAGACCCAGTACTTC
TRBJ2-7,NA,TRBV7-6,NA,CASSGLQGTYEQYF,TGTGCCAGCAGCGGACTGCAGGGGACCTACGAGCAGTACTTC
TRBJ2-7,NA,TRBV2,NA,CASSEWGRSYEQYF,TGTGCCAGCAGTGAGTGGGGCCGCTCCTACGAGCAGTACTTC
TRBJ2-7,few,TRBV6-5,NA,CASSSPEGQYF,TGTGCCAGCAGCTCCCCGGAGGGGCAGTACTTC
TRBJ2-3,NA,TRBV5-4,TRBD2,CASSLGVAGWGDTQYF,TGTGCCAGCAGCTTGGGGGTAGCGGGATGGGGAGATACGCAGTATTTT
TRBJ2-1,few,TRBV6-6,NA,CASSVLVKSEQFF,TGTGCCAGCAGTGTACTAGTGAAGAGTGAGCAGTTCTTC
TRBJ1-5,few,TRBV2,TRBD1,CASSGTGGGNQPQHF,TGTGCCAGCAGTGGCACAGGGGGCGGGAATCAGCCCCAGCATTTT
TRBJ2-2,few,TRBV9,NA,CASSVGTYTGELFF,TGTGCCAGCAGCGTAGGGACATACACCGGGGAGCTGTTTTTT
TRBJ2-3,NA,TRBV6-6,TRBD2,CASSYGEASGRTQYF,TGTGCCAGCAGTTACGGGGAGGCTAGCGGGAGAACGCAGTATTTT
TRBJ2-4,NA,TRBV19,TRBD2,CASLGLATNIQYF,TGTGCCTCCCTCGGACTAGCAACAAACATTCAGTACTTC
TRBJ2-7,few,TRBV29-1,TRBD1,CSVGQGALYEQYF,TGCAGCGTTGGACAGGGGGCCCTCTACGAGCAGTACTTC
TRBJ2-7,NA,TRBV2,NA,CASREEISSREQYF,TGTGCCAGCAGAGAAGAAATATCGTCGCGCGAGCAGTACTTC
TRBJ2-5,NA,TRBV5-1,TRBD1,CASSSGTGKDLRTQYF,TGCGCCAGCAGCTCCGGGACAGGGAAAGACCTGAGGACCCAGTACTTC
TRBJ1-1,NA,TRBV5-1,NA,CASRDRGNGVEAFF,TGCGCCAGCAGGGACCGGGGGAATGGGGTTGAAGCTTTCTTT
TRBJ2-7,NA,TRBV29-1,NA,CSVEMAGSLEQYF,TGCAGCGTTGAAATGGCCGGGTCACTCGAGCAGTACTTC
TRBJ2-6,few,TRBV7-6,NA,CASSPRGDSGANVLTF,TGTGCCAGCAGCCCCAGAGGAGACTCTGGGGCCAACGTCCTGACTTTC
TRBJ1-1,NA,TRBV9,NA,CASSSRGSTEAFF,TGTGCCAGCAGCTCCCGGGGTAGCACTGAAGCTTTCTTT
TRBJ2-3,NA,TRBV2,NA,CASKRGGLTDTQYF,TGTGCCAGCAAGAGGGGGGGCCTAACAGATACGCAGTATTTT